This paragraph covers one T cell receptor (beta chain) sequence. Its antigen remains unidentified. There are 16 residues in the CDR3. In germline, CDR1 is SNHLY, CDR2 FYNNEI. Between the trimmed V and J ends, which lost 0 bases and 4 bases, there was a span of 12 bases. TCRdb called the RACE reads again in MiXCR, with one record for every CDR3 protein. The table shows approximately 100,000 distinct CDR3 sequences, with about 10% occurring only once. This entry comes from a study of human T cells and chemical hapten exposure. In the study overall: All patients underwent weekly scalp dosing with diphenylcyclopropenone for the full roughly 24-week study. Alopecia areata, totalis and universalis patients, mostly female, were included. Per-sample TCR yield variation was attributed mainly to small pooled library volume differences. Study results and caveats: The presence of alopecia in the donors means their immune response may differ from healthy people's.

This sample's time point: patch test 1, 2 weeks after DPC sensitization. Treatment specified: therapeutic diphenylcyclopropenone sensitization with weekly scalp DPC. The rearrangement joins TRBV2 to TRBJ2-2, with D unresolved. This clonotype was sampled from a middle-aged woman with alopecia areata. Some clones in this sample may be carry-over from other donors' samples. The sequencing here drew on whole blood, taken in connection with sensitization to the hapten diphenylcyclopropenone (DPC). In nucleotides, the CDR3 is TGTGCCAGCAGTGAAGCGCTCTCGGTCTCCACCGGGGAGCTGTTTTTT. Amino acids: CASSEALSVSTGELFF.